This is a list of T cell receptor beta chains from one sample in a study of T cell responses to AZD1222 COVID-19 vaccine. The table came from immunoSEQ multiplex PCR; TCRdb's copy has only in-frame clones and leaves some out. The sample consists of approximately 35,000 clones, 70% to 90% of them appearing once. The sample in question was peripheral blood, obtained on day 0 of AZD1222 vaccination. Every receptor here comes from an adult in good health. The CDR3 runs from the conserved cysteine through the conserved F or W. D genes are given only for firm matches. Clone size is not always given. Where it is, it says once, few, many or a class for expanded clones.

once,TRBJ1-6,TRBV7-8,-,CASSRGLNSPLHF,TGTGCCAGCAGCCGTGGTTTAAATTCACCCCTCCACTTT
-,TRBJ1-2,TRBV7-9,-,CASSLGERTNYGYTF,TGTGCCAGCAGCTTAGGCGAGAGAACAAACTATGGCTACACCTTC
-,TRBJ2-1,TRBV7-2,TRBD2,CASSPTSGGYNEQFF,TGTGCCAGCAGTCCGACTAGCGGGGGGTACAATGAGCAGTTCTTC
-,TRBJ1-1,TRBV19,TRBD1,CASSRDRDSSEAFF,TGTGCCAGTAGCCGGGACAGGGATTCGAGTGAAGCTTTCTTT
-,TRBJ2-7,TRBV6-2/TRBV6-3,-,CASSHPGEQYF,TGTGCCAGCAGCCACCCGGGCGAGCAGTACTTC
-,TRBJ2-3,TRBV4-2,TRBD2,CASSQGGSGRGTDTQYF,TGTGCCAGCAGCCAAGGCGGTAGCGGGAGGGGCACAGATACGCAGTATTTT
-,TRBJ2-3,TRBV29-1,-,CSVATGTSTDTQYF,TGCAGCGTTGCAACGGGAACTAGCACAGATACGCAGTATTTT
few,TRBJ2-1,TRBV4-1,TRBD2,CASSQPGTSDEQFF,TGCGCCAGCAGCCAACCTGGGACTAGTGATGAGCAGTTCTTC
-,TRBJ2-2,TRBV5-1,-,CASSFVGVGELFF,TGCGCCAGCAGCTTCGTGGGGGTCGGGGAGCTGTTTTTT
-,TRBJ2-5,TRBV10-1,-,CASSETGAQETQYF,TGCGCCAGCAGTGAGACCGGGGCCCAAGAGACCCAGTACTTC
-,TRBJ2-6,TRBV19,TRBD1,CATNDPGQGVAGANVLTF,TGTGCCACTAATGACCCGGGACAGGGTGTGGCTGGGGCCAACGTCCTGACTTTC
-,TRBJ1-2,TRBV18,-,CASSPYPDNYGYTF,TGTGCCAGCTCACCATATCCGGATAACTATGGCTACACCTTC
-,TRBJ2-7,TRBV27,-,CASSLPSHEQYF,TGTGCCAGCAGTTTACCGTCCCACGAGCAGTACTTC
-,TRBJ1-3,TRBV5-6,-,CASSLAGNTIYF,TGTGCCAGCAGCTTGGCGGGAAACACCATATATTTT
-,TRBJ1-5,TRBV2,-,CASIQGRNQPQHF,TGTGCCAGCATCCAGGGGCGGAATCAGCCCCAGCATTTT
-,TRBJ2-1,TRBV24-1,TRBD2,CATSDIREGRDNEQFF,TGTGCCACCAGTGATATCCGGGAGGGCCGGGACAATGAGCAGTTCTTC
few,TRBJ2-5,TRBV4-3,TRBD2,CASSQGGLAGRETQYF,TGCGCCAGCAGCCAAGGGGGACTAGCGGGGCGGGAGACCCAGTACTTC
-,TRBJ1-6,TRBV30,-,CAWSAQRPTGGNSPLHF,TGTGCCTGGAGTGCCCAACGTCCAACGGGAGGGAATTCACCCCTCCACTTT
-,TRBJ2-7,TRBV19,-,CASSVTGPRYEQYF,TGTGCCAGTAGTGTAACAGGGCCAAGGTACGAGCAGTACTTC
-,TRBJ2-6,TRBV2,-,CASSGSLGGANVLTF,TGTGCCAGCAGTGGGTCCCTGGGTGGGGCCAACGTCCTGACTTTC
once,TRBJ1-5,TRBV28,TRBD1,CASSFLRGQGNNQPQHF,TGTGCCAGCAGTTTCCTTCGGGGACAGGGTAACAATCAGCCCCAGCATTTT
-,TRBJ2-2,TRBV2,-,CAISHQGGSGELFF,TGTGCCATTTCCCACCAGGGGGGATCCGGGGAGCTGTTTTTT
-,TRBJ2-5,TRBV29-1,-,CSVEVRRGETQYF,TGCAGCGTTGAAGTCCGGAGAGGAGAGACCCAGTACTTC
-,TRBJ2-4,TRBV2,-,CASKGQGGNIQYF,TGTGCCAGCAAGGGTCAGGGGGGAAACATTCAGTACTTC
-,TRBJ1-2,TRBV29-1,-,CSIRDKYGYGYTF,TGCAGCATCCGGGACAAGTATGGCTATGGCTACACCTTC
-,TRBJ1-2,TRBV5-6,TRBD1,CASSLGTGSYGYTF,TGTGCCAGCAGCTTAGGGACAGGGTCCTATGGCTACACCTTC
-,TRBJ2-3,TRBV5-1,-,CASSLAGGASTDTQYF,TGCGCCAGCAGCTTGGCCGGAGGGGCTAGCACAGATACGCAGTATTTT
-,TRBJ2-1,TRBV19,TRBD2,CASRGTSGREQFF,TGTGCCAGTAGAGGGACTAGCGGGAGGGAGCAGTTCTTC
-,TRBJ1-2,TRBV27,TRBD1,CASSPRPGTGGGNYGYTF,TGTGCCAGCAGCCCCCGTCCCGGGACAGGGGGCGGTAACTATGGCTACACCTTC
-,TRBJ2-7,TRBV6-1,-,CASSEYKGALRYEQYF,TGTGCCAGCAGTGAATATAAAGGGGCACTTCGGTACGAGCAGTACTTC
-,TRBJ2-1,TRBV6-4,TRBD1,CASSEETGGHNEQFF,TGTGCCAGCAGTGAAGAGACAGGGGGACACAATGAGCAGTTCTTC
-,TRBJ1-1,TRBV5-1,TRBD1,CASSLVSQGAEAFF,TGCGCCAGCAGCTTGGTCAGCCAGGGGGCTGAAGCTTTCTTT
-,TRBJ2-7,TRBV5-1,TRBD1,CASSRLTGYEQYF,TGCGCCAGCAGTCGACTGACAGGGTACGAGCAGTACTTC
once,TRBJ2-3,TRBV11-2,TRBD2,CASSLETSGRGTDTQYF,TGTGCCAGCAGCTTAGAGACTAGCGGGAGAGGCACAGATACGCAGTATTTT
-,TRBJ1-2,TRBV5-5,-,CASSQSNREPRDGYTF,TGTGCCAGCAGCCAATCAAACAGGGAACCCAGGGATGGCTACACCTTC
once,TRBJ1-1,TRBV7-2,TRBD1,CASSLAGGQIMNTEAFF,TGTGCCAGCAGCTTAGCGGGGGGACAGATAATGAACACTGAAGCTTTCTTT
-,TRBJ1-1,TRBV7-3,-,CASSPHGSIGFSEAFF,TGTGCCAGCAGCCCTCACGGGTCTATAGGTTTCTCGGAAGCTTTCTTT
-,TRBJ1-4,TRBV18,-,CASSQTITNEKLFF,TGTGCCAGCTCACAAACCATAACTAATGAAAAACTGTTTTTT
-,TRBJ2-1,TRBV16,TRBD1,CASSLGQGVREQFF,TGTGCCAGCAGCCTAGGACAGGGGGTGAGAGAGCAGTTCTTC
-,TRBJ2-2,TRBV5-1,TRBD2,CASSSGLAGGPVTGELFF,TGCGCCAGCAGCTCGGGACTAGCGGGAGGGCCTGTCACCGGGGAGCTGTTTTTT
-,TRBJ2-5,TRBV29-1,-,CSVEVLGGETQYF,TGCAGCGTTGAAGTCCTGGGGGGAGAGACCCAGTACTTC
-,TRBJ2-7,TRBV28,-,CASSLSGWAPYEQYF,TGTGCCAGCAGTTTATCCGGATGGGCCCCCTACGAGCAGTACTTC
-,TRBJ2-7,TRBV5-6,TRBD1,CASSLVTGAPGQYF,TGTGCCAGCAGCTTGGTGACAGGGGCCCCCGGGCAGTACTTC
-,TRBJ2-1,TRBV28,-,CASSSPDLALLSYNEQFF,TGTGCCAGCAGTTCCCCTGACCTGGCACTTCTTTCCTACAATGAGCAGTTCTTC
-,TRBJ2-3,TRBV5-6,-,CASSNSPRSDTQYF,TGTGCCAGCAGCAACAGTCCCCGATCGGATACGCAGTATTTT
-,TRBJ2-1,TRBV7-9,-,CASSQRTIGYNEQFF,TGTGCCAGCAGCCAGAGGACTATAGGCTACAATGAGCAGTTCTTC
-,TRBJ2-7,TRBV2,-,CASSEGGRQYF,TGTGCCAGCAGTGAAGGGGGACGTCAGTACTTC
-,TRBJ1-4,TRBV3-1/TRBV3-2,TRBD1,CASSQDWVGRGRPSNEKLFF,TGTGCCAGCAGCCAAGATTGGGTTGGGAGGGGGCGCCCCTCAAATGAAAAACTGTTTTTT
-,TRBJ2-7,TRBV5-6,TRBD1,CASRRTGRSYEQYF,TGTGCCAGCAGACGGACAGGTCGGTCCTACGAGCAGTACTTC
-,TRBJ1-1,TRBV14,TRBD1,CASSPMYTGANTEAFF,TGTGCCAGCAGCCCTATGTACACAGGGGCGAACACTGAAGCTTTCTTT
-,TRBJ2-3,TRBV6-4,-,CASSDSLEIPDTQYF,TGTGCCAGCAGTGACTCCCTAGAAATTCCAGATACGCAGTATTTT
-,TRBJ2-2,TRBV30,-,CAWRGGPNTGELFF,TGTGCCTGGAGAGGCGGGCCCAACACCGGGGAGCTGTTTTTT
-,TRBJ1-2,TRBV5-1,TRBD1,CASSLVGGEVLYGYTF,TGCGCCAGCAGCTTGGTAGGGGGCGAGGTACTCTATGGCTACACCTTC
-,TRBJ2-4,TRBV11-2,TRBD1,CASSTTDRLAKNIQYF,TGTGCCAGCAGCACAACGGACAGGCTAGCCAAAAACATTCAGTACTTC
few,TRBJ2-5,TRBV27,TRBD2,CASSPGLAGGWETQYF,TGTGCCAGCAGTCCGGGACTAGCGGGAGGTTGGGAGACCCAGTACTTC